Listed here are 15 T cell receptor beta chains from one sample, sequenced in a study of blood T cell repertoires in COVID-19. The assay was immunoSEQ multiplex PCR, and TCRdb's table has in-frame clones only and misses some. The table lists about 85,000 clones, around 93% of them singletons. Source material: peripheral blood. The source is a human donor with active COVID-19. The donor label of this sample is uncertain.

The V call is TRBV2, the J call TRBJ2-1; D possibly corresponds to TRBD2 (7 bases). The CDR3 extends over 13 amino acids. Germline CDR1 is SNHLY and CDR2 is FYNNEI. Deletions cut 8 bases from V and 11 bases from J, with 19 bases between. CDR3 region: CASSKGGAGKQFF. In DNA, the CDR3 is TGTGCCAGCTCCAAAGGGGGGGCTGGGAAGCAGTTCTTC.

The rearrangement links TRBV9 to TRBJ2-1; TRBD1 agrees at 8 bases. This CDR3 is 15 amino acids long. Trimming took 3 bases from V and 4 from J; bases not matched to a gene: 6. CDR1 is SGDLS, CDR2 YYNGEE, per germline. The chain's CDR3 is CASSAGDRSYNEQFF. The CDR3 nucleotides are TGTGCCAGCAGCGCGGGGGACAGGTCTTACAATGAGCAGTTCTTC.

The chain uses TRBV21-1 and TRBJ2-3; TRBD2 is the table's D call and was not checked against the DNA. TRBV21-1 is a pseudogene locus. The CDR3 is 18 residues long. CDR3 sequence (DNA): TGTGCCAGCAGCGCCGCCTCCGGACTAGCGGGGGGGGAAGATACGCAGTATTTT. This gives the protein CASSAASGLAGGEDTQYF.

Comments on this clone: Distinct nucleotide sequences in the sample also encode this CDR3. The rearrangement uses TRBV7-9 and TRBJ2-2, with D maybe TRBD2 (6 bases). The germline V gene has CDR1 SEHNR and CDR2 FQNEAQ (reference sequence). The CDR3 has 17 amino acids. The V end lost 1 base, the J end lost 1 base, and 13 bases lay between the germline ends. CDR3 sequence reads: CASSLVPGLLNTGELFF. As DNA, the CDR3 is TGTGCCAGCAGCTTAGTACCGGGACTCTTGAACACCGGGGAGCTGTTTTTT.

The gene calls are TRBV6-5 and TRBJ1-1; possible D gene TRBD1, 5 bases. Trimming took 4 bases from V and 0 from J, leaving 12 bases between them. The germline V gene encodes CDR1 MNHEY and CDR2 SVGAGI. This CDR3 contains 15 residues. CDR3 in DNA: TGTGCCAGCAGTTTCAAGGGGCTCATGAACACTGAAGCTTTCTTT. Translating gives CASSFKGLMNTEAFF.

V and J are TRBV10-3 and TRBJ1-3, with 9 bases lining up with TRBD1. The V gene end was trimmed by 5 bases and the J gene end by 4 bases; junction bases not matched to a gene: 9. CDR3 length equals 16 residues. CDR1 and CDR2 (germline): ENHRY, SYGVKD. In nucleotides, the CDR3 is TGTGCCATCAGTATTGCCGGGACAGGGTCCGGAAACACCATATATTTT. It encodes CAISIAGTGSGNTIYF.

The genes are TRBV19 and TRBJ2-6, with D maybe TRBD1 (6 bases). Trimming stripped 0 bases from V and 2 bases from J, with 11 bases between. The CDR3 runs to 17 residues. Germline V gene sequence: CDR1 LNHDA, CDR2 SQIVND (reference sequence). The CDR3 nucleotides are TGTGCCAGTAGTATAGATGGGTCAGGGGCTGGGGCCAACGTCCTGACTTTC. Translated: CASSIDGSGAGANVLTF. Drawing the rest from reference TRBV19 and TRBJ2-6, the complete variable domain is DGGITQSPKYLFRKEGQNVTLSCEQNLNHDAMYWYRQDPGQGLRLIYYSQIVNDFQKGDIAEGYSVSREKKESFPLTVTSAQKNPTAFYLCASSIDGSGAGANVLTFGAGSRLTVL.

The V call is TRBV19, the J call TRBJ2-2, with TRBD2 as a possible D gene (5 bases). CDR1 LNHDA and CDR2 SQIVND come from the germline V gene (reference sequence). The CDR3 length is 15 residues. V was cut by 11 bases and J by 0 bases, with 16 bases left in between. The CDR3 spells CAASIAITNTGELFF. In nucleotides, the CDR3 is TGTGCCGCATCTATAGCGATAACGAACACCGGGGAGCTGTTTTTT.

The V and J genes are TRBV9 and TRBJ2-5; 10 bases match TRBD2. The CDR3 covers 15 residues. The ends lost 0 bases at V and 5 bases at J; junction bases unmatched: 4. Germline CDR1 is SGDLS and CDR2 is YYNGEE. The CDR3 reads CASSVAQRGGETQYF. In nucleotides, the CDR3 is TGTGCCAGCAGCGTAGCTCAGCGGGGGGGCGAGACCCAGTACTTC. Together with reference TRBV9 and TRBJ2-5, the CDR3 gives the full variable domain: DSGVTQTPKHLITATGQRVTLRCSPRSGDLSVYWYQQSLDQGLQFLIQYYNGEERAKGNILERFSAQQFPDLHSELNLSSLELGDSALYFCASSVAQRGGETQYFGPGTRLLVL.

A single count supports this clone. This chain links TRBV9 with TRBJ1-3; TRBD1 might be the D (6 bases). The CDR3 extends over 15 amino acids. The V end was cut by 3 bases, the J end by 4 bases, with 14 bases between. Germline V gene data show CDR1 as SGDLS and CDR2 as YYNGEE. The chain's CDR3 is CASSAGELRGNTIYF. CDR3 sequence (DNA): TGTGCCAGCAGCGCAGGGGAGCTACGAGGAAACACCATATATTTT.

The chain has TRBV4-2 and TRBJ1-6; no definite D call. The ends were cut back, 0 bases at V and 10 bases at J, with 13 bases in the middle. Germline values: CDR1 LGHNA, CDR2 YNFKEQ. The CDR3 spans 15 residues. The CDR3 region is CASSQDSGRGSPLHF. The DNA of the CDR3 is TGTGCCAGCAGCCAAGATAGCGGCCGGGGATCACCCCTCCACTTT.

The gene calls are TRBV19 and TRBJ2-3; 8 bases align to TRBD2. The ends lost 1 base at V and 1 base at J; junction bases unmatched: 4. Germline CDR1 reads LNHDA; CDR2 reads SQIVND (reference sequence). This CDR3 is 16 amino acids long. This CDR3 reads CASSIGGGGRTDTQYF. As DNA, the CDR3 is TGTGCCAGTAGTATAGGTGGCGGGGGGCGCACAGATACGCAGTATTTT. The variable domain in full, with the rest retrieved from reference TRBV19 and TRBJ2-3, is DGGITQSPKYLFRKEGQNVTLSCEQNLNHDAMYWYRQDPGQGLRLIYYSQIVNDFQKGDIAEGYSVSREKKESFPLTVTSAQKNPTAFYLCASSIGGGGRTDTQYFGPGTRLTVL.

The V call is TRBV7-9, the J call TRBJ1-1; unclear D gene. This CDR3 region has 14 residues. From germline, CDR1 is SEHNR and CDR2 FQNEAQ (reference sequence). Trimming cost V 7 bases and J 1 base, with 13 bases left between them. The CDR3 region is CASIRSSRNTEAFF. In nucleotides, the CDR3 is TGTGCCAGCATCCGAAGTAGCAGGAACACTGAAGCTTTCTTT.

This clone was detected once. V usage is TRBV19 and J usage is TRBJ2-6; D is uncertain. Germline CDR1 LNHDA, CDR2 SQIVND (reference sequence). The CDR3 is made up of 13 amino acids. The V end was cut by 6 bases, the J end by 1 base, with 4 bases between. The CDR3 sequence is CASRSSGANVLTF. CDR3 DNA: TGTGCCAGTAGGTCATCTGGGGCCAACGTCCTGACTTTC.

V and J are TRBV18 and TRBJ2-7, with D hard to call. CDR1 and CDR2 (germline): KGHSH, LQKENI. Trimming removed 2 bases at V and 2 bases at J, with 22 bases between. The CDR3 totals 18 residues. The CDR3 region has the DNA TGTGCCAGCTCACCAACGTCGGCTACTGGAGCGACGCCCTACGAGCAGTACTTC. This sequence encodes CASSPTSATGATPYEQYF.